This T cell receptor (beta chain) was recovered during a study of Ad26.COV2.S vaccination and SARS-CoV-2 variants. Treatment described: 15 to 20 received Ad26.COV2.S at low or high dose, single or two shots; about 5 received placebo; per-sample allocation not given. Material that was analyzed had been drawn on day 63 after the first vaccine or placebo injection. V trimming: 10 bases; J trimming: 0 bases; junction bases outside the gene matches: 8. Germline assignment: CDR1 ENHRY and CDR2 SYGVKD. This CDR3 is 14 amino acids long. This clone has a single count. Its antigen is still unknown. Points from the study as a whole: Individuals receiving vaccine had higher spike-specific TCR breadth than placebo recipients did.

Here immunoSEQ multiplex PCR was the method, and the copy in TCRdb shows in-frame clones only, minus some. Of about 400,000 clones listed, roughly 85% were seen once; the top ten hold around 7.3%. The TCR comes from a person between 18 and 60 years old who received the Ad26.COV2.S COVID-19 vaccine or a placebo. Material: peripheral blood, obtained in a trial of Ad26.COV2.S vaccine versus placebo. The V call is TRBV10-3, the J call TRBJ2-7, with 8 bases aligning to TRBD2. The DNA for the CDR3 is TGTGCCACCCGGGGGGGGCCCGACTCCTACGAGCAGTACTTC. Translated: CATRGGPDSYEQYF.